These T cell receptor beta chains were read from a single sample in a study of blood T cell repertoires in COVID-19. The repertoire was sequenced with immunoSEQ multiplex PCR; TCRdb's copy has only in-frame clones and lacks some. This table has 180,000 or so clones, roughly 90% appearing once. Sequencing was performed on peripheral blood. These receptors all stem from a woman in her fifties or sixties with COVID-19, enrolled during active disease. CDR3s include the opening cysteine and the closing phenylalanine or tryptophan. Fields, in order: D gene, CDR3 length, J gene, clone size, V gene, CDR3 protein, CDR3 DNA. A D gene is named only where the DNA matches it firmly. Size values are once, few and many counts, or a class for expanded clones, and some rows have none.

d_call: .; cdr3_length: 15; j_call: TRBJ2-1; clone_size: .; v_call: TRBV19; cdr3_aa: CASSILRGRNNEQFF; cdr3_nt: TGTGCCAGTAGTATTCTCCGGGGTAGGAACAATGAGCAGTTCTTC
d_call: TRBD1; cdr3_length: 16; j_call: TRBJ1-1; clone_size: .; v_call: TRBV5-1; cdr3_aa: CASNDRGFARNTEAFF; cdr3_nt: TGCGCCAGCAATGACAGGGGGTTTGCGAGGAACACTGAAGCTTTCTTT
d_call: TRBD2; cdr3_length: 15; j_call: TRBJ2-7; clone_size: .; v_call: TRBV28; cdr3_aa: CASSGSGRSVYEQYF; cdr3_nt: TGTGCCAGCAGTGGTAGCGGGAGATCTGTCTACGAGCAGTACTTC
d_call: .; cdr3_length: 16; j_call: TRBJ2-1; clone_size: .; v_call: TRBV7-3; cdr3_aa: CASSLSGGGVYNEQFF; cdr3_nt: TGTGCCAGCAGCTTAAGTGGGGGAGGCGTCTACAATGAGCAGTTCTTC
d_call: .; cdr3_length: 15; j_call: TRBJ1-1; clone_size: once; v_call: TRBV14; cdr3_aa: CASSRLGLANTEAFF; cdr3_nt: TGTGCCAGCAGCCGGCTGGGACTGGCGAACACTGAAGCTTTCTTT
d_call: TRBD1; cdr3_length: 15; j_call: TRBJ2-5; clone_size: .; v_call: TRBV30; cdr3_aa: CAWSVRTGTKETQYF; cdr3_nt: TGTGCCTGGAGTGTACGGACAGGGACGAAAGAGACCCAGTACTTC
d_call: TRBD2; cdr3_length: 17; j_call: TRBJ2-1; clone_size: .; v_call: TRBV4-3; cdr3_aa: CASSQGTSGSSYNEQFF; cdr3_nt: TGCGCCAGCAGCCAAGGGACTAGCGGGAGCTCCTACAATGAGCAGTTCTTC
d_call: .; cdr3_length: 13; j_call: TRBJ1-1; clone_size: .; v_call: TRBV6-5; cdr3_aa: CASSSRVGAEAFF; cdr3_nt: TGTGCCAGCAGTTCCAGGGTAGGCGCTGAAGCTTTCTTT
d_call: TRBD2; cdr3_length: 14; j_call: TRBJ2-7; clone_size: .; v_call: TRBV19; cdr3_aa: CASRTVASGYEQYF; cdr3_nt: TGTGCCAGTAGAACTGTGGCTAGCGGGTACGAGCAGTACTTC
d_call: .; cdr3_length: 15; j_call: TRBJ2-7; clone_size: .; v_call: TRBV5-1; cdr3_aa: CASSLASAGVDEQYF; cdr3_nt: TGCGCCAGCAGCTTGGCAAGTGCAGGGGTCGACGAGCAGTACTTC
d_call: .; cdr3_length: 14; j_call: TRBJ1-2; clone_size: once; v_call: TRBV20-1; cdr3_aa: CSASSGPQGYGYTF; cdr3_nt: TGCAGTGCTAGTTCTGGCCCGCAGGGCTATGGCTACACCTTC
d_call: TRBD1; cdr3_length: 16; j_call: TRBJ2-4; clone_size: .; v_call: TRBV18; cdr3_aa: CASSPPTGTGIDIQYF; cdr3_nt: TGTGCCAGCTCACCACCTACCGGGACAGGGATTGACATTCAGTACTTC
d_call: TRBD1; cdr3_length: 14; j_call: TRBJ1-6; clone_size: .; v_call: TRBV7-9; cdr3_aa: CASSPTGSGSPLHF; cdr3_nt: TGTGCCAGCAGCCCGACAGGGAGTGGTTCACCCCTCCACTTT
d_call: TRBD1; cdr3_length: 11; j_call: TRBJ1-2; clone_size: .; v_call: TRBV29-1; cdr3_aa: CSAGTGIGYTF; cdr3_nt: TGCAGCGCCGGGACAGGGATAGGCTACACCTTC
d_call: .; cdr3_length: 14; j_call: TRBJ1-6; clone_size: .; v_call: TRBV9; cdr3_aa: CASSPRINKSPLHF; cdr3_nt: TGTGCCAGCAGCCCCCGAATTAACAAGTCACCCCTCCACTTT
d_call: .; cdr3_length: 16; j_call: TRBJ1-6; clone_size: .; v_call: TRBV3-1/TRBV3-2; cdr3_aa: CASSQPQGSYNSPLHF; cdr3_nt: TGTGCCAGCAGCCAACCACAGGGTTCCTATAATTCACCCCTCCACTTT
d_call: .; cdr3_length: 16; j_call: TRBJ1-3; clone_size: .; v_call: TRBV19; cdr3_aa: CASTSTGSTSGNTIYF; cdr3_nt: TGTGCCAGTACCTCGACAGGCTCTACTTCTGGAAACACCATATATTTT
d_call: .; cdr3_length: 14; j_call: TRBJ2-7; clone_size: .; v_call: TRBV5-5; cdr3_aa: CASRDSQGSHEQYF; cdr3_nt: TGTGCCAGCAGGGATTCGCAGGGCTCTCACGAGCAGTACTTC
d_call: TRBD1; cdr3_length: 18; j_call: TRBJ1-1; clone_size: few; v_call: TRBV23-1; cdr3_aa: CASSQSINRGGMNTEAFF; cdr3_nt: TGCGCCAGCAGTCAATCGATTAACAGGGGAGGTATGAACACTGAAGCTTTCTTT
d_call: .; cdr3_length: 13; j_call: TRBJ2-2; clone_size: .; v_call: TRBV7-3; cdr3_aa: CASSLRQVGELFF; cdr3_nt: TGTGCCAGCAGCTTAAGGCAGGTCGGGGAGCTGTTTTTT
d_call: .; cdr3_length: 13; j_call: TRBJ1-1; clone_size: .; v_call: TRBV5-1; cdr3_aa: CASKEPGNTEAFF; cdr3_nt: TGCGCCAGCAAAGAACCAGGGAACACTGAAGCTTTCTTT
d_call: TRBD1; cdr3_length: 15; j_call: TRBJ2-5; clone_size: .; v_call: TRBV7-2; cdr3_aa: CASSSGQLSQETQYF; cdr3_nt: TGTGCCAGCAGCTCGGGACAGCTATCCCAAGAGACCCAGTACTTC
d_call: TRBD1; cdr3_length: 12; j_call: TRBJ1-4; clone_size: .; v_call: TRBV7-2; cdr3_aa: CASSYRGVKLFF; cdr3_nt: TGTGCCAGCAGCTACAGGGGCGTAAAACTGTTTTTT
d_call: .; cdr3_length: 11; j_call: TRBJ2-1; clone_size: .; v_call: TRBV29-1; cdr3_aa: CSVESPEEQFF; cdr3_nt: TGCAGCGTTGAATCACCCGAGGAGCAGTTCTTC
d_call: TRBD1; cdr3_length: 17; j_call: TRBJ2-6; clone_size: .; v_call: TRBV27; cdr3_aa: CASSPGQGAPGANVLTF; cdr3_nt: TGTGCCAGCAGCCCGGGACAGGGAGCTCCTGGGGCCAACGTCCTGACTTTC
d_call: .; cdr3_length: 19; j_call: TRBJ1-3; clone_size: .; v_call: TRBV7-2; cdr3_aa: CAIVTVVDSTFISGNTIYF; cdr3_nt: TGTGCCATCGTGACAGTGGTGGACAGCACGTTTATCTCTGGAAACACCATATATTTT
d_call: .; cdr3_length: 16; j_call: TRBJ1-5; clone_size: .; v_call: TRBV18; cdr3_aa: CASSPGWGGPNQPQHF; cdr3_nt: TGTGCCAGCTCTCCCGGTTGGGGGGGCCCAAATCAGCCCCAGCATTTT
d_call: .; cdr3_length: 14; j_call: TRBJ2-5; clone_size: .; v_call: TRBV5-1; cdr3_aa: CASSSTTGQETQYF; cdr3_nt: TGCGCCAGCAGCTCGACGACAGGTCAAGAGACCCAGTACTTC
d_call: .; cdr3_length: 15; j_call: TRBJ1-5; clone_size: .; v_call: TRBV5-1; cdr3_aa: CASSLLGQTNQPQHF; cdr3_nt: TGCGCCAGCAGCTTGTTAGGACAGACTAATCAGCCCCAGCATTTT
d_call: TRBD1; cdr3_length: 15; j_call: TRBJ1-1; clone_size: .; v_call: TRBV6-5; cdr3_aa: CASSHLSGQGTEAFF; cdr3_nt: TGTGCCAGCAGCCACCTATCCGGACAGGGGACTGAAGCTTTCTTT
d_call: .; cdr3_length: 16; j_call: TRBJ1-3; clone_size: .; v_call: TRBV19; cdr3_aa: CASNNRGTQSGNTIYF; cdr3_nt: TGTGCCAGTAACAACCGGGGGACGCAGTCGGGAAACACCATATATTTT
d_call: TRBD1; cdr3_length: 15; j_call: TRBJ1-2; clone_size: .; v_call: TRBV10-3; cdr3_aa: CAISETRQGQGGYTF; cdr3_nt: TGTGCCATCAGTGAGACCCGACAGGGGCAAGGGGGCTACACCTTC
d_call: TRBD1; cdr3_length: 16; j_call: TRBJ2-1; clone_size: .; v_call: TRBV4-3; cdr3_aa: CASSQGYRGRMNEQFF; cdr3_nt: TGCGCCAGCAGCCAAGGGTACAGGGGGCGCATGAATGAGCAGTTCTTC
d_call: .; cdr3_length: 16; j_call: TRBJ2-2; clone_size: .; v_call: TRBV7-3; cdr3_aa: CASSLKGALRTGELFF; cdr3_nt: TGTGCCAGCAGCTTAAAAGGAGCCCTGAGGACCGGGGAGCTGTTTTTT
d_call: TRBD2; cdr3_length: 10; j_call: TRBJ2-1; clone_size: .; v_call: TRBV20-1; cdr3_aa: CSRLAGEQFF; cdr3_nt: TGCAGTAGGCTAGCGGGTGAGCAGTTCTTC
d_call: .; cdr3_length: 16; j_call: TRBJ1-1; clone_size: .; v_call: TRBV27; cdr3_aa: CASTVWPISLNTEAFF; cdr3_nt: TGTGCCAGCACCGTCTGGCCAATTTCTTTGAACACTGAAGCTTTCTTT
d_call: TRBD1; cdr3_length: 12; j_call: TRBJ1-2; clone_size: .; v_call: TRBV7-9; cdr3_aa: CASGQGSYGYTF; cdr3_nt: TGTGCCAGCGGACAGGGGTCCTATGGCTACACCTTC
d_call: TRBD1; cdr3_length: 14; j_call: TRBJ1-2; clone_size: few; v_call: TRBV6-6; cdr3_aa: CASRPGTGRYGYTF; cdr3_nt: TGTGCCAGCAGACCCGGGACAGGGAGGTATGGCTACACCTTC
d_call: TRBD2; cdr3_length: 16; j_call: TRBJ2-3; clone_size: .; v_call: TRBV2; cdr3_aa: CASSREGTPSTDTQYF; cdr3_nt: TGTGCCAGCAGCCGGGAGGGAACACCTAGCACAGATACGCAGTATTTT
d_call: .; cdr3_length: 13; j_call: TRBJ2-2; clone_size: .; v_call: TRBV29-1; cdr3_aa: CSAGGGGPGELFF; cdr3_nt: TGCAGCGCGGGTGGGGGGGGCCCCGGGGAGCTGTTTTTT
d_call: .; cdr3_length: 15; j_call: TRBJ2-2; clone_size: .; v_call: TRBV5-1; cdr3_aa: CASSFPQGNTGELFF; cdr3_nt: TGCGCCAGCAGCTTCCCACAGGGGAACACCGGGGAGCTGTTTTTT
d_call: .; cdr3_length: 15; j_call: TRBJ1-1; clone_size: .; v_call: TRBV4-3; cdr3_aa: CASSRAGRWNTEAFF; cdr3_nt: TGCGCCAGCAGCCGAGCGGGACGATGGAACACTGAAGCTTTCTTT
d_call: TRBD1; cdr3_length: 15; j_call: TRBJ2-7; clone_size: few; v_call: TRBV19; cdr3_aa: CASSIRGTGDHEQYF; cdr3_nt: TGTGCCAGTAGTATAAGAGGGACAGGGGACCACGAGCAGTACTTC
d_call: TRBD2; cdr3_length: 16; j_call: TRBJ2-1; clone_size: .; v_call: TRBV14; cdr3_aa: CASSLRLAALGDEQFF; cdr3_nt: TGTGCCAGCAGCCTCCGACTAGCGGCCTTAGGCGATGAGCAGTTCTTC
d_call: .; cdr3_length: 16; j_call: TRBJ1-4; clone_size: .; v_call: TRBV27; cdr3_aa: CASSLFKSATNEKLFF; cdr3_nt: TGTGCCAGCAGTTTATTTAAATCGGCAACTAATGAAAAACTGTTTTTT
d_call: .; cdr3_length: 16; j_call: TRBJ1-5; clone_size: .; v_call: TRBV27; cdr3_aa: CASSTRGGYSNQPQHF; cdr3_nt: TGTGCCAGCAGTACCCGGGGGGGTTATAGCAATCAGCCCCAGCATTTT
d_call: TRBD2; cdr3_length: 15; j_call: TRBJ2-7; clone_size: .; v_call: TRBV28; cdr3_aa: CASSYGLAGIYEQYF; cdr3_nt: TGTGCCAGCAGTTACGGACTAGCGGGAATTTACGAGCAGTACTTC
d_call: TRBD2; cdr3_length: 16; j_call: TRBJ2-2; clone_size: .; v_call: TRBV11-3; cdr3_aa: CASSSQLAGGHGELFF; cdr3_nt: TGTGCCAGCAGCTCACAACTAGCGGGAGGCCACGGGGAGCTGTTTTTT
d_call: TRBD2; cdr3_length: 14; j_call: TRBJ2-3; clone_size: once; v_call: TRBV27; cdr3_aa: CASRLADRTDTQYF; cdr3_nt: TGTGCCAGCAGACTAGCGGACCGCACAGATACGCAGTATTTT
d_call: TRBD1; cdr3_length: 15; j_call: TRBJ1-5; clone_size: .; v_call: TRBV19; cdr3_aa: CASRNRGRGNQPQHF; cdr3_nt: TGTGCCAGTCGGAACAGGGGGCGCGGCAATCAGCCCCAGCATTTT
d_call: TRBD1; cdr3_length: 14; j_call: TRBJ1-6; clone_size: .; v_call: TRBV27; cdr3_aa: CASSFGQGASPLHF; cdr3_nt: TGTGCCAGCAGTTTTGGACAGGGAGCTTCACCCCTCCACTTT
d_call: TRBD1; cdr3_length: 17; j_call: TRBJ2-7; clone_size: once; v_call: TRBV27; cdr3_aa: CASSRDRANPASYEQYF; cdr3_nt: TGTGCCAGCAGCCGGGACAGGGCGAACCCGGCCTCCTACGAGCAGTACTTC
d_call: TRBD2; cdr3_length: 15; j_call: TRBJ2-2; clone_size: .; v_call: TRBV7-2; cdr3_aa: CASSLAGGPGGELFF; cdr3_nt: TGTGCCAGCAGCTTAGCGGGAGGGCCAGGCGGGGAGCTGTTTTTT
d_call: .; cdr3_length: 13; j_call: TRBJ1-5; clone_size: .; v_call: TRBV11-2; cdr3_aa: CASSLGPNQPQHF; cdr3_nt: TGTGCCAGCAGCTTAGGGCCTAATCAGCCCCAGCATTTT